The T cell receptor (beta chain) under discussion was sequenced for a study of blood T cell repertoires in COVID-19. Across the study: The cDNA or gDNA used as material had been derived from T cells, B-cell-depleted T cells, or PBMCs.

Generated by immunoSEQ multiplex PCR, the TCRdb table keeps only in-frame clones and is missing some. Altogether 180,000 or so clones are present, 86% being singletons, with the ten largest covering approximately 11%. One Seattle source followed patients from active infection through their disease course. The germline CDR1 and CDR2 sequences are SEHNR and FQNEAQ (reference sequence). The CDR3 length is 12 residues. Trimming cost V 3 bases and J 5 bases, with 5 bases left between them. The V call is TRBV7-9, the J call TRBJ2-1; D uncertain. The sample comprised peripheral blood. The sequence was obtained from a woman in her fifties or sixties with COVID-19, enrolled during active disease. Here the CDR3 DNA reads TGTGCCAGCAGCTTCCTTAACAATGAGCAGTTCTTC. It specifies CASSFLNNEQFF.